A single T cell receptor (beta chain) is shown here with its context. The data are from a study of T-cell memory formation after mild COVID-19. TCRdb independently ran MiXCR on the 5' RACE reads; one entry per CDR3 protein. This table has 500,000 to 600,000 distinct CDR3 sequences, around 17% appearing once. Unmatched junction bases numbered 13, after V lost 3 bases and J lost 4 bases. Germline V gene sequence: CDR1 LNHDA, CDR2 SQIVND (reference sequence). The CDR3 covers 18 residues. This chain uses TRBV19 with TRBJ2-1, with 9 bases lining up with TRBD1. This clonotype originated in an adult woman who had mild COVID-19 (a few samples of this study predate the infection). Cell type and time point are not known. What was sequenced was PBMCs or a T cell subset sorted from them (not recorded which). DNA of the CDR3: TGTGCCAGTAGTATTTTGGTGGCCGGGACAGGGTCTTACAATGAGCAGTTCTTC. Its translation: CASSILVAGTGSYNEQFF.